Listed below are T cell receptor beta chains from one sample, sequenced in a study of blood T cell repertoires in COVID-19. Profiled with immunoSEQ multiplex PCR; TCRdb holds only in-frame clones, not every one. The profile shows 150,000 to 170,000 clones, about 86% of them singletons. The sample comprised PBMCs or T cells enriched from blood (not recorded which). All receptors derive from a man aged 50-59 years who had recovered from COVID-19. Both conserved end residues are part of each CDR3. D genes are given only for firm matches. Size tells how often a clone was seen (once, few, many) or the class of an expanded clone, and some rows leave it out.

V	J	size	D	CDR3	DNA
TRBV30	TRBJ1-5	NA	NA	CAWSSGAAQNQPQHF	TGTGCCTGGAGTTCAGGGGCCGCCCAAAATCAGCCCCAGCATTTT
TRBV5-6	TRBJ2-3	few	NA	CASSAALSTDTQYF	TGTGCCAGCAGCGCGGCCCTTAGCACAGATACGCAGTATTTT
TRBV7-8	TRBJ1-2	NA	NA	CASSFTPVENYGYTF	TGTGCCAGCAGCTTTACCCCCGTGGAGAACTATGGCTACACCTTC
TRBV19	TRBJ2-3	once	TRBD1	CASARGRGDTQYF	TGTGCCAGTGCCAGGGGGCGCGGGGATACGCAGTATTTT
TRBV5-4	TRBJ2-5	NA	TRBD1	CASSSGDRGYQETQYF	TGTGCCAGCAGCTCGGGGGACAGGGGGTACCAAGAGACCCAGTACTTC
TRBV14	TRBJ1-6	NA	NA	CASSHYTGLVYNSPLHF	TGTGCCAGCAGCCACTACACAGGGTTGGTTTATAATTCACCCCTCCACTTT
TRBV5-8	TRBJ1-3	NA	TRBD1	CASSSQTGLIGNTIYF	TGTGCCAGCAGCTCCCAGACAGGGTTAATCGGAAACACCATATATTTT
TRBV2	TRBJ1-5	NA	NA	CASSEWGLRQPQHF	TGTGCCAGCAGTGAATGGGGGCTTCGACAGCCCCAGCATTTT
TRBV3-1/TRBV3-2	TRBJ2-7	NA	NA	CASSQGYLNYEQYF	TGTGCCAGCAGCCAAGGGTACTTAAACTACGAGCAGTACTTC
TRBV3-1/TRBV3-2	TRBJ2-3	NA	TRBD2	CASSLVAGGSTDTQYF	TGTGCCAGCAGCCTCGTAGCGGGGGGCAGCACAGATACGCAGTATTTT
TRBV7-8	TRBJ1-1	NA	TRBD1	CASSFAGGNTEAFF	TGTGCCAGCAGCTTTGCAGGGGGCAACACTGAAGCTTTCTTT
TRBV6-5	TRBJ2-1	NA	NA	CASSSGFAGNNEQFF	TGTGCCAGCAGCTCAGGGTTCGCCGGAAACAATGAGCAGTTCTTC
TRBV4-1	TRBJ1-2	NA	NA	CASSQDPGRSYGYTF	TGCGCCAGCAGCCAAGATCCGGGTAGATCCTATGGCTACACCTTC
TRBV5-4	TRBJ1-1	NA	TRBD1	CASSLDRGNTEAFF	TGTGCCAGCAGTCTAGACAGGGGGAACACTGAAGCTTTCTTT
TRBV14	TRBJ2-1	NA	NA	CASSLYNEQFF	TGTGCCAGCAGCCTATACAATGAGCAGTTCTTC
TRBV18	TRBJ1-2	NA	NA	CASSPNSGTVTDGYTF	TGTGCCAGCTCACCTAACAGCGGAACAGTTACTGATGGCTACACCTTC
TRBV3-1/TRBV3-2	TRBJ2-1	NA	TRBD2	CASSLPGTSGGLGNEQFF	TGTGCCAGCAGCCTCCCAGGGACTAGCGGGGGGTTAGGCAATGAGCAGTTCTTC
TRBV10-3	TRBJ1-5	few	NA	CASNREGRYQPQHF	TGTGCCTCCAACCGGGAGGGGAGGTATCAGCCCCAGCATTTT
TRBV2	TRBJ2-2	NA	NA	CASSYLAGELFF	TGTGCCAGCAGTTACCTAGCTGGGGAGCTGTTTTTT
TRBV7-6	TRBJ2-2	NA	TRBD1	CASSGRGRGTGELFF	TGTGCCAGCAGCGGCAGGGGGCGAGGCACCGGGGAGCTGTTTTTT
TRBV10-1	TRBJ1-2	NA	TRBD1	CASLYCRGPFNYGYTF	TGCGCCAGCCTATACTGCAGGGGGCCATTTAACTATGGCTACACCTTC
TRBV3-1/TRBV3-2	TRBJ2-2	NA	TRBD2	CASSQEGLAGVPGELFF	TGTGCCAGCAGCCAAGAAGGACTAGCGGGGGTACCCGGGGAGCTGTTTTTT
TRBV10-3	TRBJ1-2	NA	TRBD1	CAISGGDSQNYGYTF	TGTGCCATCAGCGGAGGGGACAGCCAGAACTATGGCTACACCTTC
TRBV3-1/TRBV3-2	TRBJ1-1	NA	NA	CASSQERGGWSEAFF	TGTGCCAGCAGCCAAGAGAGGGGAGGGTGGTCTGAAGCTTTCTTT
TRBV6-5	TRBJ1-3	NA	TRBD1	CASSPRTGSGNTIYF	TGTGCCAGCAGTCCCAGGACAGGCTCTGGAAACACCATATATTTT
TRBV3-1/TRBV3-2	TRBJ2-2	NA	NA	CASSPRGTGELFF	TGTGCCAGCAGCCCGCGCGGGACCGGGGAGCTGTTTTTT
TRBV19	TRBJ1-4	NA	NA	CASSIRGNEKLFF	TGTGCCAGTAGTATAAGGGGGAATGAAAAACTGTTTTTT
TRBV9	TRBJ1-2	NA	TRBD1	CASSRDRGGYGYTF	TGTGCCAGCAGCCGGGACAGGGGGGGCTATGGCTACACCTTC
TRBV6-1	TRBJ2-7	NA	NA	CASSEAQGPYEQYF	TGTGCCAGCAGTGAAGCGCAGGGGCCCTACGAGCAGTACTTC
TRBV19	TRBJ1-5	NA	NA	CASRTVGGDSNQPQHF	TGTGCCAGTAGGACGGTAGGGGGGGATAGCAATCAGCCCCAGCATTTT
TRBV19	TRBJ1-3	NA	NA	CASSPTFSGNTIYF	TGTGCCAGTAGCCCGACATTCTCTGGAAACACCATATATTTT